These T cell receptor beta chains were read from a single sample in a study of cytomegalovirus exposure and HLA in healthy donors. Libraries were prepared by immunoSEQ multiplex PCR; TCRdb keeps only in-frame clonotypes and omits some of them. The sample records roughly 84,000 clones, under 80% being singletons. Input material: PBMCs. The receptors were sampled from a male donor in good health and CMV-seropositive. Each CDR3 is given with its conserved first and last residue. The D gene is left open where the match is weak.

v_gene | d_gene | CDR3aa
TRBV9 | TRBD2 | CASSAAGEAMELFF
TRBV6-4 | - | CASSPDIGGDTQYF
TRBV27 | TRBD2 | CASRFTGLAGDYEQYF
TRBV29-1 | TRBD1 | CSVGTGNTEAFF
TRBV25-1 | TRBD1 | CASSDDRGGHYGYTF
TRBV12-5 | - | CASGHSSSEAFF
TRBV7-7 | - | CASSYGGDEQFF
TRBV6-1 | - | CASSAPGSNEKLFF
TRBV18 | - | CASSPSPGQETQYF
TRBV13 | - | CASSHPPLGGSYEQYF
TRBV2 | - | CASRGRGGFNDEQYF
TRBV7-2 | - | CASREQENTEAFF
TRBV11-2 | TRBD1 | CASSLDWRQGANEQFF
TRBV6-4 | - | CASTDSHSGANVLTF
TRBV5-1 | - | CASSSGEGRYEQYF
TRBV9 | TRBD2 | CASSVASGEKQYF
TRBV7-9 | - | CASRSSKGHEKLFF
TRBV10-2 | - | CASGVAAQPQHF
TRBV28 | - | CASSSGKPWTRGAGELFF
TRBV7-2 | - | CASSSLDRSYEQYF
TRBV30 | - | CAWSVMGGTFF
TRBV29-1 | - | CSVEDRVSYTF
TRBV11-2 | - | CASRLRAGNSYNEQFF
TRBV28 | - | CASRPQGLGNEQFF
TRBV27 | TRBD1 | CASSLNRGQNEQYF
TRBV7-3 | - | CASSLLAGATEAFF
TRBV9 | TRBD1 | CASSGQGNYGYTF